This T cell receptor beta chain was found in a study of blood T cell repertoires in COVID-19. Study details: Sample material is recorded as cDNA or gDNA derived from T cells, B-cell-depleted T cells, or PBMCs.

CDR1 GTSNPN and CDR2 SVGIG come from the germline V gene (reference sequence). The CDR3 runs 12 residues. V gave up 5 bases and J gave up 6 bases, with 8 bases separating them. This clone has a handful of counts. Sequencing was performed with immunoSEQ multiplex PCR; in TCRdb, only in-frame clones are kept and a portion is missing. The repertoire holds some 80,000 clones, with around nine tenths as singletons. This clonotype originated in an elderly man with active or convalescent COVID-19. Sequencing was done on a sample of peripheral blood. The rearrangement uses TRBV30 and TRBJ1-6, with D tentatively TRBD1 (5 bases). The CDR3 reads CAWGTGNSPLHF. CDR3 DNA sequence: TGTGCCTGGGGGACGGGTAATTCACCCCTCCACTTT.